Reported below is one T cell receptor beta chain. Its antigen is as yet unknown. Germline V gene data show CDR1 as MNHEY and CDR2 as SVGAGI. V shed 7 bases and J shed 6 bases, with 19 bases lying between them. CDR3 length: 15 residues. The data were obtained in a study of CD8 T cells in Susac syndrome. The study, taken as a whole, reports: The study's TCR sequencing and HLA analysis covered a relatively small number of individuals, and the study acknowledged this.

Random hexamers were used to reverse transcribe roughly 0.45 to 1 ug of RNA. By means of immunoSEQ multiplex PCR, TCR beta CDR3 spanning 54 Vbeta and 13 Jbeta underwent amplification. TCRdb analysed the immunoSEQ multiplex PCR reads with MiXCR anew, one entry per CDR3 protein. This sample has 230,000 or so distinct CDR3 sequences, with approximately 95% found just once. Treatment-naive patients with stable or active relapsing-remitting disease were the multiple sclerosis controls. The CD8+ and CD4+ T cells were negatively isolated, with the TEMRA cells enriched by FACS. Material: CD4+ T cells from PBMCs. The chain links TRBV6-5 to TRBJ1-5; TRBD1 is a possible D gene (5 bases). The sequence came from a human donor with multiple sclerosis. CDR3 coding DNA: TGTGCCAGCAAGGCAGGGTCGGTCCTTACTCAGCCCCAGCATTTT. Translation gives CASKAGSVLTQPQHF.